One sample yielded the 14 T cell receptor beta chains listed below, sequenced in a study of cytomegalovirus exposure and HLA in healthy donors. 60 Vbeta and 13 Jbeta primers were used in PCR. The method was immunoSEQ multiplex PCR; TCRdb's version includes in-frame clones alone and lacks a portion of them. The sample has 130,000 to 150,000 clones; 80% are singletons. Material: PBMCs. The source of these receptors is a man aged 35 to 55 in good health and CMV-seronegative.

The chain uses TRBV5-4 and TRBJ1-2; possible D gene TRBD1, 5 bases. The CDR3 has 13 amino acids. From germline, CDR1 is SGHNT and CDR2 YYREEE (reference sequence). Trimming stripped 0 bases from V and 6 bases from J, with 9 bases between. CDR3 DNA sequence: TGTGCCAGCAGCTTGGAGACAGCCCATGGCTACACCTTC. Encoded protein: CASSLETAHGYTF.

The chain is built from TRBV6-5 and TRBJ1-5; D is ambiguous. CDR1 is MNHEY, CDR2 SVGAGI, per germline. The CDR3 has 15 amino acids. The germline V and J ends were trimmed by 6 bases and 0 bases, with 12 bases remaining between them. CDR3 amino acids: CASRTRGDSNQPQHF. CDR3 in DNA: TGTGCCAGCAGAACTCGGGGAGATAGCAATCAGCCCCAGCATTTT.

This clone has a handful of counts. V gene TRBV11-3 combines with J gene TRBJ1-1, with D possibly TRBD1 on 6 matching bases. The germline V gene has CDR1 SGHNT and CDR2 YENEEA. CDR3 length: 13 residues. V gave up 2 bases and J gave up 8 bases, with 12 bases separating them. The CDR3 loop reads CASSLYRTEEAFF. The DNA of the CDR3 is TGTGCCAGCAGCTTATATAGGACAGAGGAAGCTTTCTTT. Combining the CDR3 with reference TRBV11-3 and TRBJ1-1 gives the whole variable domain EAGVVQSPRYKIIEKKQPVAFWCNPISGHNTLYWYLQNLGQGPELLIRYENEEAVDDSQLPKDRFSAERLKGVDSTLKIQPAELGDSAVYLCASSLYRTEEAFFGQGTRLTVV.

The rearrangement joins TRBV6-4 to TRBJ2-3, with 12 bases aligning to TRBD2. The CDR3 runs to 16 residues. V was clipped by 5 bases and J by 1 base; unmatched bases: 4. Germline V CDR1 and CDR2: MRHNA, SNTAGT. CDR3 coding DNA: TGTGCCAGCAGTCCACTAGCGGGGGGCCGCACAGATACGCAGTATTTT. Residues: CASSPLAGGRTDTQYF.

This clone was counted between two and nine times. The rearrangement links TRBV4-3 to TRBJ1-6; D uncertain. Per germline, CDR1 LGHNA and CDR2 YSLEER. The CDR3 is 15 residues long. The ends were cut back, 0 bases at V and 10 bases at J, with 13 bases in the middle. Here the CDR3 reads CASSQEEEGNSPLHF. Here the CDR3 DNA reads TGCGCCAGCAGCCAAGAGGAGGAGGGCAACTCACCCCTCCACTTT.

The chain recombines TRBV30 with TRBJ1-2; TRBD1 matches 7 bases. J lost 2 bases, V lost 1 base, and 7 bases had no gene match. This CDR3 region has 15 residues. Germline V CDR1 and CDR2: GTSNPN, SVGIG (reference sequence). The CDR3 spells CAWSARTQGNYGYTF. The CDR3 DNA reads TGTGCCTGGAGTGCTCGAACACAGGGGAACTATGGCTACACCTTC.

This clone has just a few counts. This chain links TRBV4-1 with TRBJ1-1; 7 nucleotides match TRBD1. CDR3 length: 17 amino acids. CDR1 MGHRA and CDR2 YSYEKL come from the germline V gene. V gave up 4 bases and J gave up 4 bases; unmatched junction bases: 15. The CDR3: CASSPIGRGGPTTEAFF. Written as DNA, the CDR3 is TGCGCCAGCAGCCCTATCGGTAGAGGGGGCCCGACCACTGAAGCTTTCTTT.

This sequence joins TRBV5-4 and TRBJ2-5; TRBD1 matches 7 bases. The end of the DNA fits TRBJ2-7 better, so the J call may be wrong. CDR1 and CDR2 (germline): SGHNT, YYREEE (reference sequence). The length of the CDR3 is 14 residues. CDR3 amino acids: CASSSSGTVGEQYF. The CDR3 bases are TGTGCCAGTTCGTCCTCCGGGACAGTAGGCGAGCAGTACTTC.

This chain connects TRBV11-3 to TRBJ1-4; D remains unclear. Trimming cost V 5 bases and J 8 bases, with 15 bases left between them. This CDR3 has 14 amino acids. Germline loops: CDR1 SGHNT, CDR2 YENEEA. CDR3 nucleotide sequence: TGTGCCAGCAGCCGTCGCGGGGAAGGCGAAAAACTGTTTTTT. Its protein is CASSRRGEGEKLFF.

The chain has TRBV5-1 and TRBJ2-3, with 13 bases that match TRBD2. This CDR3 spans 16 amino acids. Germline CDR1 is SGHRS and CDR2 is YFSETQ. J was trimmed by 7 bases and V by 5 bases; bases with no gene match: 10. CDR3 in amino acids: CASSFTSGGAGNTQYF. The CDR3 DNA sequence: TGCGCCAGCAGTTTCACTAGCGGGGGGGCAGGGAATACGCAGTATTTT.

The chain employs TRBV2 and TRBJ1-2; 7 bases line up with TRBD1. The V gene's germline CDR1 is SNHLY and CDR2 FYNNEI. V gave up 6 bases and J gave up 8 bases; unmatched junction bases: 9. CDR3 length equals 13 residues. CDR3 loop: CASRTDRADGYTF. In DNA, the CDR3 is TGTGCCAGCAGGACCGACAGGGCGGACGGCTACACCTTC. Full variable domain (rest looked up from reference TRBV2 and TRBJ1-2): EPEVTQTPSHQVTQMGQEVILRCVPISNHLYFYWYRQILGQKVEFLVSFYNNEISEKSEIFDDQFSVERPDGSNFTLKIRSTKLEDSAMYFCASRTDRADGYTFGSGTRLTVV.

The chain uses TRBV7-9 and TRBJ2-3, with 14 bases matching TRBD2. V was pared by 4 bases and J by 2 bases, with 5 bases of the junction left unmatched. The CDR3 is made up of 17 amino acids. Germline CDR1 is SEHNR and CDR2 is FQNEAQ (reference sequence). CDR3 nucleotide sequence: TGTGCCAGCAGCTCAGGACTAGCGGGGGGAGACACAGATACGCAGTATTTT. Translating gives CASSSGLAGGDTDTQYF.

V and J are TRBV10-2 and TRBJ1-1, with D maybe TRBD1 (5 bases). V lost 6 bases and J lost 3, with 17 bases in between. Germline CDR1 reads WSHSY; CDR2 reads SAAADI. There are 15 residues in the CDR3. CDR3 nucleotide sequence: TGCGCCAGCAGGCCCTATGGAGGGACCGACACTGAAGCTTTCTTT. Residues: CASRPYGGTDTEAFF.

DNA for the CDR3: TGTGCCAGCAGTAAACTCCCCGGGGAGCTGTTTTTT. This encodes CASSKLPGELFF. This chain joins TRBV2 and TRBJ2-2; D unclear. Trimming cost V 5 bases and J 6 bases, with 7 bases left between them. The CDR3 has 12 residues. CDR1 SNHLY and CDR2 FYNNEI come from the germline V gene.